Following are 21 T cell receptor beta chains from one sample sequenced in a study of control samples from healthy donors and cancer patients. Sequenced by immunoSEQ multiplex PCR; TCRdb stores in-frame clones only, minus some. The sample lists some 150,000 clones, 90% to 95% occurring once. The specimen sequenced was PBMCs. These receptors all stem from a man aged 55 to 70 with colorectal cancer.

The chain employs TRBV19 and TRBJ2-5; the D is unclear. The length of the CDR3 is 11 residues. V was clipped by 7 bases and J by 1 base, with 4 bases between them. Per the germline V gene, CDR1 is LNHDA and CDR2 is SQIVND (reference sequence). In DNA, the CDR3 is TGTGCCAGTACCCCCCAAGAGACCCAGTACTTC. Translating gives CASTPQETQYF.

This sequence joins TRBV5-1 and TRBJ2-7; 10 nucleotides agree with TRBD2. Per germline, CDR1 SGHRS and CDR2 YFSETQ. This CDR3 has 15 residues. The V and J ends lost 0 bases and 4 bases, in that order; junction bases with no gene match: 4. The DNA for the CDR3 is TGCGCCAGCAGCTTGGAGCTAGCGGGGGCTTACGAGCAGTACTTC. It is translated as CASSLELAGAYEQYF. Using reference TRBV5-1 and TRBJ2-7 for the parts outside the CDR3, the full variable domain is KAGVTQTPRYLIKTRGQQVTLSCSPISGHRSVSWYQQTPGQGLQFLFEYFSETQRNKGNFPGRFSGRQFSNSRSEMNVSTLELGDSALYLCASSLELAGAYEQYFGPGTRLTVT.

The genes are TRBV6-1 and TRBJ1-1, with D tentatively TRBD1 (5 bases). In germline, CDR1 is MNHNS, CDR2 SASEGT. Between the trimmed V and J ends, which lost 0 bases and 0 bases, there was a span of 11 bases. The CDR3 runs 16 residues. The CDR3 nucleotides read TGTGCCAGCAGTGAAGCAGGGCAGGGCATGAACACTGAAGCTTTCTTT. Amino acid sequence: CASSEAGQGMNTEAFF.

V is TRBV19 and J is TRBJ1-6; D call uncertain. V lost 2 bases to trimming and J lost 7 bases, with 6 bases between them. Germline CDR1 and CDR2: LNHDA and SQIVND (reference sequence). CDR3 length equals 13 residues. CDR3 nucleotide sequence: TGTGCCAGTAGTATATCGGGCAATTCACCCCTCCACTTT. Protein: CASSISGNSPLHF.

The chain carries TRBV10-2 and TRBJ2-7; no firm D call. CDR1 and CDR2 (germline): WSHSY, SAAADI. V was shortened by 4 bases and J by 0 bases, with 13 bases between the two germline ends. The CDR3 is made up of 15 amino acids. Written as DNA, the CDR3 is TGCGCCAGCAGTGTTTCTTACGTAAGCTCCTACGAGCAGTACTTC. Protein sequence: CASSVSYVSSYEQYF.

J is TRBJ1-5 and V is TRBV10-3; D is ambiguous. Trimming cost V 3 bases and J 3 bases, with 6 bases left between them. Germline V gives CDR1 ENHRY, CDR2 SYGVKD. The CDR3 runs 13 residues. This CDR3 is CAISDGVNQPQHF. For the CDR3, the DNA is TGTGCCATCAGTGACGGGGTCAATCAGCCCCAGCATTTT.

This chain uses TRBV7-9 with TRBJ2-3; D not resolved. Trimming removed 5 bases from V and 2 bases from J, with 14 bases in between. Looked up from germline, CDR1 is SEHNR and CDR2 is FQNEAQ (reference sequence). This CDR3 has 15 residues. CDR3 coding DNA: TGTGCCAGCAGCCTCCTTGACATATCCACAGATACGCAGTATTTT. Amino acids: CASSLLDISTDTQYF.

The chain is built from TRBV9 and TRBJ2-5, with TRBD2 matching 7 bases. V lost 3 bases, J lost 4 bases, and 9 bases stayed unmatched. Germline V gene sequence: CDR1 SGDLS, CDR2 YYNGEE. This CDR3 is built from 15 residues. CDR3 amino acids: CASSAGLVPRETQYF. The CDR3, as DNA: TGTGCCAGCAGCGCCGGACTAGTGCCTCGAGAGACCCAGTACTTC.

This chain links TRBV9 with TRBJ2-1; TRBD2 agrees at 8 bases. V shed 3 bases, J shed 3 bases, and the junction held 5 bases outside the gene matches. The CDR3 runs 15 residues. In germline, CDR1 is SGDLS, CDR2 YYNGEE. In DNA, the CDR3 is TGTGCCAGCAGCGCGACTAGCGCCAGCTACAATGAGCAGTTCTTC. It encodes CASSATSASYNEQFF.

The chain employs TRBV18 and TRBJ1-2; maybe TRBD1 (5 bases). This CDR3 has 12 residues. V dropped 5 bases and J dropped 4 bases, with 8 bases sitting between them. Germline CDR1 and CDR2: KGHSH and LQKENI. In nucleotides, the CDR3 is TGTGCCAGCTCAACAGGAGGCTATGGCTACACCTTC. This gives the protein CASSTGGYGYTF.

The CDR3 sequence: CASSFLVSGADEQYF. CDR3 nucleotides: TGTGCCAGCAGCTTTCTGGTGTCCGGGGCCGACGAGCAGTACTTC. The chain combines TRBV7-9 with TRBJ2-7; the D gene could be TRBD1 or TRBD2 (5 bases each). With 3 bases removed from V and 5 bases from J, the gap between germline ends came to 17 bases. CDR1 and CDR2 from the germline V gene are SEHNR and FQNEAQ (reference sequence). The CDR3 loop spans 15 amino acids.

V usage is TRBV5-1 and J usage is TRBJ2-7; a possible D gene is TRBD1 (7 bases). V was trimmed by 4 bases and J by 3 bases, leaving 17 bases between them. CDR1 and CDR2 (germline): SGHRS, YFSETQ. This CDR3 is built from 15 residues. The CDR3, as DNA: TGCGCCAGCAGCCCTAGCGTCGGGACAGTCTACGAGCAGTACTTC. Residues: CASSPSVGTVYEQYF.

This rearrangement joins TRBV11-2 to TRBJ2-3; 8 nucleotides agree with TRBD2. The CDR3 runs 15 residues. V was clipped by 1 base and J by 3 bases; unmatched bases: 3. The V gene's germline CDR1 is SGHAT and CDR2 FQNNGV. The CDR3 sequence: CASSLAGGGTDTQYF. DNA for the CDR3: TGTGCCAGCAGCTTAGCGGGGGGGGGTACAGATACGCAGTATTTT. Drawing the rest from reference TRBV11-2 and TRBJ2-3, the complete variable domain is EAGVAQSPRYKIIEKRQSVAFWCNPISGHATLYWYQQILGQGPKLLIQFQNNGVVDDSQLPKDRFSAERLKGVDSTLKIQPAKLEDSAVYLCASSLAGGGTDTQYFGPGTRLTVL.

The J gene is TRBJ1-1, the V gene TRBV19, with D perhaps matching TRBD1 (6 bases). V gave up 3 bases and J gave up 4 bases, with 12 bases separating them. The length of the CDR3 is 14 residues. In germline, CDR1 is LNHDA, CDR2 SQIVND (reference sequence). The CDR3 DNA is TGTGCCAGTAGTATTTATCAGGGGTTCACTGAAGCTTTCTTT. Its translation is CASSIYQGFTEAFF.

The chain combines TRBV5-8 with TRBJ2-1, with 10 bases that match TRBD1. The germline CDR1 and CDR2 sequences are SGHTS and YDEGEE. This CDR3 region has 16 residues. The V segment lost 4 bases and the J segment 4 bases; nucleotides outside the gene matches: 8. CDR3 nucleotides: TGTGCCAGCAGCCTCGGGTGGGACAGGGGTTACAATGAGCAGTTCTTC. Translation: CASSLGWDRGYNEQFF.

The CDR3 nucleotides are TGTGCCAGCAGGTGGCGGGGGGGCAGCACAGATACGCAGTATTTT. Its protein product is CASRWRGGSTDTQYF. The chain is built from TRBV6-6 and TRBJ2-3, with 9 nucleotides matching TRBD2. Per germline, CDR1 MNHNY and CDR2 SVGAGI (reference sequence). Trimming at V came to 6 bases and at J to 0 bases, leaving 4 bases not matched to a gene. The CDR3 totals 15 residues.

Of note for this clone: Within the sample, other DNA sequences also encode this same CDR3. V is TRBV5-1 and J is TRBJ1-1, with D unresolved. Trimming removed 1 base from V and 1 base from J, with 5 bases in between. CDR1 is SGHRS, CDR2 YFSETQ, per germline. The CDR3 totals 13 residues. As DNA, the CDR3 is TGCGCCAGCAGCTTGACATCGAACACTGAAGCTTTCTTT. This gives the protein CASSLTSNTEAFF.

Here the CDR3 DNA reads TGCGCCAGCAGCTTGGTTCCGGGACAGGGTTGGGAGCAGTACTTC. Amino acid sequence: CASSLVPGQGWEQYF. The chain couples TRBV5-1 to TRBJ2-7; 9 positions match TRBD1. This CDR3 is 15 amino acids long. Trimming at V came to 0 bases and at J to 7 bases, leaving 8 bases not matched to a gene. Germline V gives CDR1 SGHRS, CDR2 YFSETQ.

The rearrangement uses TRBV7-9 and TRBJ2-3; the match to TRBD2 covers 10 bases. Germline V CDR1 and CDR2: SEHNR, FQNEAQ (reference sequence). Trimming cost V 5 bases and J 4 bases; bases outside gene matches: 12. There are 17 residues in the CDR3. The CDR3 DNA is TGTGCCAGCAGCCCCGAGAAAGCGGGGGGGCCCGCAGATACGCAGTATTTT. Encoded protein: CASSPEKAGGPADTQYF.

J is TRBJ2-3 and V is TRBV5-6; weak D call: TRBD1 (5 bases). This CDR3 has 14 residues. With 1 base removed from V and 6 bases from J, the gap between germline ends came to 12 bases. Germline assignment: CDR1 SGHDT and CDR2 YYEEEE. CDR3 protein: CASSLFQGGDTQYF. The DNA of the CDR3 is TGTGCCAGCAGCTTGTTTCAGGGTGGCGATACGCAGTATTTT.

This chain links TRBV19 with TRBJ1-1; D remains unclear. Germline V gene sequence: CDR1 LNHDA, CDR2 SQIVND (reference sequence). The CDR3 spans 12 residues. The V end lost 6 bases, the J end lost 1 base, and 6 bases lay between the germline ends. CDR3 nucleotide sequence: TGTGCCAGTAGGAACAAGAACACTGAAGCTTTCTTT. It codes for CASRNKNTEAFF.